The TCR beta chain under discussion was sequenced for a study of prognosis after radiotherapy for stage I lung cancer. The overall study: In the span from 2018 to early 2019, stage I non-small cell lung cancer patients were enrolled. Overall study findings and caveats: The study found lower Shannon entropy after stereotactic body radiation therapy in patients who developed distant metastases.

With two-round multiplex PCR, TCR beta CDR3 sequences were amplified from genomic DNA. Primers specific to each TRBV and TRBJ gene were used in first-round PCR. A second round of PCR was carried out using universal primers. TCRdb redid the calling of the multiplex PCR reads with MiXCR, one entry per CDR3 protein. Of 50,000 or so distinct CDR3 sequences listed, approximately 30% are singletons. This clonotype was found a few times. Its specificity is unknown. The receptor was isolated from a donor over 45 with non-small cell lung cancer. The sample consisted of PBMCs, taken before or after stereotactic body radiation therapy (not recorded which).

In DNA, the CDR3 is TGTGCCAGCAGCGTACTTCCCCGGTATTCCCAGTACTTC. It specifies CASSVLPRYSQYF. The rearrangement links TRBV7-2 to TRBJ2-5, with unresolved D. V shed 5 bases and J shed 9 bases, with 16 bases lying between them. The CDR3 has 13 amino acids. Germline lookup yields CDR1 SGHTA and CDR2 FQGNSA.